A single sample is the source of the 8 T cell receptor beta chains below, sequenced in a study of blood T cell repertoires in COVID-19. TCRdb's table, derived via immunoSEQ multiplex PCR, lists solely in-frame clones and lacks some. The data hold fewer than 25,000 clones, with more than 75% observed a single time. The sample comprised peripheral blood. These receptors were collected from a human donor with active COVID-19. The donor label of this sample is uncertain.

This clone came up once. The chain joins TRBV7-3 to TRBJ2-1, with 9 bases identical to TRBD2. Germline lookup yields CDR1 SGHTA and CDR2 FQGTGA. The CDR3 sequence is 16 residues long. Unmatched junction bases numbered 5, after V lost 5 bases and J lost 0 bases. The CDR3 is CASSRASGDSYNEQFF. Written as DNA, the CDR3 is TGTGCCAGCAGCAGAGCTAGCGGGGACTCCTACAATGAGCAGTTCTTC.

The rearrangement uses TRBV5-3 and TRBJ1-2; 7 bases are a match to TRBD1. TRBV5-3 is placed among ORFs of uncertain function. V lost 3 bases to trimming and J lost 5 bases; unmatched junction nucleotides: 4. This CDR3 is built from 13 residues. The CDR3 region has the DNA TGTGCCAGAAGCTCGGACAGGTGGTATGGCTACACCTTC. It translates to CARSSDRWYGYTF.

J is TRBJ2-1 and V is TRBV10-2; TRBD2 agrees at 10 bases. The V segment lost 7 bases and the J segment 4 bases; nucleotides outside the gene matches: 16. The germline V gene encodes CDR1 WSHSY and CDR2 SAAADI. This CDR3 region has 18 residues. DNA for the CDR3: TGCGCCAGCATCCGGGGGCTAGCGGGAGAACGAGGGTACAATGAGCAGTTCTTC. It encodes CASIRGLAGERGYNEQFF.

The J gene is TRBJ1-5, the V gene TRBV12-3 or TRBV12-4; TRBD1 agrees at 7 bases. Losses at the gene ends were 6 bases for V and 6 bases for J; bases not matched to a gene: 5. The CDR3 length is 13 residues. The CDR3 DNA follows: TGTGCCAGCAGCGGACAGGTCGGTCAGCCCCAGCATTTT. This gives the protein CASSGQVGQPQHF.

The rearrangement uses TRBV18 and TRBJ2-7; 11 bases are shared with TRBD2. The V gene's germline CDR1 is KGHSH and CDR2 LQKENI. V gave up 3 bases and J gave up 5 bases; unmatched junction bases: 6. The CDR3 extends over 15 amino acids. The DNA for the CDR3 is TGTGCCAGCTCACCCCCGATGACTAGCGGGAACGAGCAGTACTTC. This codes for CASSPPMTSGNEQYF.

CDR3 DNA: TGTGCCAGCAGCTTAGCGGGGTTCACTGAAGCTTTCTTT. Translating it yields CASSLAGFTEAFF. The chain employs TRBV11-3 and TRBJ1-1; D is unresolved. Per the germline V gene, CDR1 is SGHNT and CDR2 is YENEEA. Trimming shortened V by 1 base and J by 4 bases, and 7 bases separated the two germline ends. This CDR3 has 13 residues.

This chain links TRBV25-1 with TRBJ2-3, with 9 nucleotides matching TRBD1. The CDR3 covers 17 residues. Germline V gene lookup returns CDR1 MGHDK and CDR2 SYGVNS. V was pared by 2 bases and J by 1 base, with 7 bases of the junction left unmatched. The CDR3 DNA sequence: TGTGCCAGCAGTGAACTGACAGGGGGATGGGGCACAGATACGCAGTATTTT. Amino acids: CASSELTGGWGTDTQYF.

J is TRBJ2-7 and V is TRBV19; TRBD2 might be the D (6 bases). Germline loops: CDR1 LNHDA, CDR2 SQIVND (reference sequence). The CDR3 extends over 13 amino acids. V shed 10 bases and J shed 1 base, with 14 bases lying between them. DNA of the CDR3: TGTGCCACTTCCGGGACTGTTTCCTACGAGCAGTACTTC. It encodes CATSGTVSYEQYF.